This is a list of T cell receptor beta chains from one sample in a study of blood T cell repertoires in COVID-19. Some clones are missing from TCRdb's copy, which holds only in-frame ones; the method was immunoSEQ multiplex PCR. The sample shows about 220,000 clones, 83% of them seen only once. The sample comprised peripheral blood. These receptors were collected from a woman in her forties with active or convalescent COVID-19. The CDR3 runs from the conserved cysteine through the conserved F or W. A D gene is named only where the DNA matches it firmly. Rows give clone size only sometimes, using once, few, many, or a class for an expanded clone.

v_call	j_call	d_call	clone_size	cdr3_nt	cdr3_aa
TRBV5-1	TRBJ2-1	NA	few	TGCGCCAGCAGCTCGAGGACTACCTCATCCTACAATGAGCAGTTCTTC	CASSSRTTSSYNEQFF
TRBV4-1	TRBJ2-5	TRBD2	NA	TGCGCCAGCAGCCAAGGGACTAGCGGGGGCCTCACCCAGTACTTC	CASSQGTSGGLTQYF
TRBV9	TRBJ2-6	NA	NA	TGTGCCAGCAGCGCACGGACTGATGGGTCTGGGGCCAACGTCCTGACTTTC	CASSARTDGSGANVLTF
TRBV7-3	TRBJ2-5	NA	few	TGTGCCAGCAGCTTAGAGGTACAAGAGACCCAGTACTTC	CASSLEVQETQYF
TRBV28	TRBJ1-1	NA	NA	TGTGCCAGCAGTTTAGGCAGGGGCCGCTGGGGGTCTGAAGCTTTCTTT	CASSLGRGRWGSEAFF
TRBV7-2	TRBJ2-1	TRBD2	NA	TGTGCCAGCAGCTCCCCTAGCGGGGGATCTTACAATGAGCAGTTCTTC	CASSSPSGGSYNEQFF
TRBV4-2	TRBJ2-7	TRBD1	NA	TGTGCCAGCAGCGGAGACAGGGGGCCATACGAGCAGTACTTC	CASSGDRGPYEQYF
TRBV7-8	TRBJ1-5	TRBD1	NA	TGTGCCAGCAGCCCGGGACAGGGGTACAATCAGCCCCAGCATTTT	CASSPGQGYNQPQHF
TRBV13	TRBJ2-5	NA	NA	TGTGCCAGCAGCATGAGACAGCAAGAGACCCAGTACTTC	CASSMRQQETQYF
TRBV7-9	TRBJ2-7	NA	NA	TGTGCCAGCAGCTTAGCGTCCCGGTACGAGCAGTACTTC	CASSLASRYEQYF
TRBV10-3	TRBJ2-7	NA	many	TGTGCCACCTACGGAGCGGGTAGTGGGGGATCCTACGAGCAGTACTTC	CATYGAGSGGSYEQYF
TRBV3-1/TRBV3-2	TRBJ1-4	NA	NA	TGTGCCAGCAGCAGAATCCGGGGAACTGAAAAACTGTTTTTT	CASSRIRGTEKLFF
TRBV5-4	TRBJ2-3	NA	NA	TGTGCCAGCAGCCCCACTGGGGTGGGGCGAAGAGATACGCAGTATTTT	CASSPTGVGRRDTQYF
TRBV19	TRBJ2-3	NA	NA	TGTGCCAGTGCCTCCAGGACTAGCACAGATACGCAGTATTTT	CASASRTSTDTQYF
TRBV7-2	TRBJ2-7	TRBD1	once	TGTGCCAGCAGCCTCGTTTTGGGACAGAGTTACGAGCAGTACTTC	CASSLVLGQSYEQYF
TRBV14	TRBJ2-7	NA	NA	TGTGCCAGCAGCCAATTCGGCGTACTACCTTCCTACGAGCAGTACTTC	CASSQFGVLPSYEQYF
TRBV27	TRBJ2-2	TRBD2	few	TGTGCCAGCAGTTTATACGGGGGGGCGACCGGGGAGCTGTTTTTT	CASSLYGGATGELFF
TRBV29-1	TRBJ2-7	NA	NA	TGCAGCGTTGACGTGACGGACAGTTACGAGCAGTACTTC	CSVDVTDSYEQYF
TRBV6-1	TRBJ1-5	NA	NA	TGTGCCAGCAGTGAAGATGGGGGGAGCAGCAATCAGCCCCAGCATTTT	CASSEDGGSSNQPQHF
TRBV11-3	TRBJ1-1	TRBD1	NA	TGTGCCAGCTCCCAACGCGGACAGGGGGTAAACACTGAAGCTTTCTTT	CASSQRGQGVNTEAFF
TRBV6-5	TRBJ2-3	TRBD2	NA	TGTGCCAGCAGTTACGGGGTAGCGGGAGCAGATACGCAGTATTTT	CASSYGVAGADTQYF
TRBV5-5	TRBJ1-3	NA	NA	TGTGCCAGCAGCAGTACTCCGGGGGGCTCTGGAAACACCATATATTTT	CASSSTPGGSGNTIYF
TRBV29-1	TRBJ2-7	NA	few	TGCAGCGGCGGAGGCAGGGGGGACTACGAGCAGTACTTC	CSGGGRGDYEQYF
TRBV10-2	TRBJ2-1	NA	many	TGCGCCAGCCTCGCGTACCTAGGCACCTACAATGAGCAGTTCTTC	CASLAYLGTYNEQFF
TRBV4-2	TRBJ2-1	NA	NA	TGTGCCAGCAGCCAAGAACTTAGCTCCTACAATGAGCAGTTCTTC	CASSQELSSYNEQFF
TRBV11-3	TRBJ2-7	NA	NA	TGTGCCAGCAGCTTAGTCGCAGGGCGCGACGAGCAGTACTTC	CASSLVAGRDEQYF
TRBV6-5	TRBJ1-4	TRBD1	few	TGTGCCAGCAGCTCAAGGGGACAGGGATATGAAAAACTGTTTTTT	CASSSRGQGYEKLFF
TRBV7-8	TRBJ1-2	NA	NA	TGTGCCAGCAGCTCCAGGGTCGACTATGGCTACACCTTC	CASSSRVDYGYTF
TRBV14	TRBJ2-7	TRBD2	NA	TGTGCCAGCTCCGGGAGGACGCTCTACGAGCAGTACTTC	CASSGRTLYEQYF